This T cell receptor (beta chain) was observed in a study of cytomegalovirus exposure and HLA in healthy donors. Broader study findings: Sequences of the TCR beta chain were said to predict the HLA-A and HLA-B alleles of most subjects accurately.

CDR3 size: 17 residues. Germline CDR1 LNHDA, CDR2 SQIVND (reference sequence). With 2 bases clipped from V and 5 bases from J, the junction kept 11 bases outside the gene matches. A word on this clone: Its antigen is currently unknown.

13 Jbeta primers and 60 Vbeta primers were used for the PCR. Produced via immunoSEQ multiplex PCR; TCRdb's table is partial and in-frame only. The table has roughly 60,000 clones, about 73% seen once. The receptor's source is a woman in her fifties or sixties in good health and CMV-seropositive. The chain has TRBV19 and TRBJ2-3; 9 bases fit TRBD1. What was sequenced was PBMCs. The CDR3 loop reads CASSITGGAILGDTQYF. In nucleotides, the CDR3 is TGTGCCAGTAGTATAACAGGGGGCGCCATTTTGGGAGATACGCAGTATTTT.